What follows are 9 T cell receptor beta chains derived from one specimen sequenced in a study of T cell responses to AZD1222 COVID-19 vaccine. Profiling relied on immunoSEQ multiplex PCR, and the TCRdb table lists in-frame clones only, not all of them. Of some 90,000 clones listed, about 88% were seen once; the top ten hold around 5%. The material sequenced was peripheral blood, taken 28 days after the second AZD1222 dose. These receptors all come from an adult who received the AZD1222 COVID-19 vaccine.

The chain combines TRBV14 with TRBJ2-1; unclear D gene. There are 15 residues in the CDR3. V was clipped by 4 bases and J by 4 bases, with 14 bases between them. Germline CDR1 SGHDN, CDR2 FVKESK. The CDR3 loop reads CASSPGLWGYNEQFF. The CDR3 DNA sequence: TGTGCCAGCAGCCCCGGATTGTGGGGATACAATGAGCAGTTCTTC.

The chain is built from TRBV11-2 and TRBJ1-2; a possible D gene is TRBD1 (5 bases). Germline V lookup: CDR1 SGHAT, CDR2 FQNNGV. Trimming pared 2 bases from V and 7 bases from J, leaving 14 bases between. There are 14 residues in the CDR3. Here the CDR3 DNA reads TGTGCCAGCAGCTTAATGGGGGTCTCGGGTGGCTACACCTTC. Amino acids: CASSLMGVSGGYTF.

This clone was seen just once. The chain joins TRBV9 to TRBJ1-1, with 11 positions matching TRBD1. The trim removed 4 bases at V and 0 bases at J, leaving 11 bases unmatched. The CDR3 loop spans 18 amino acids. Germline V lookup: CDR1 SGDLS, CDR2 YYNGEE. The CDR3: CASSPRPGQGGMNTEAFF. DNA of the CDR3: TGTGCCAGCAGCCCCAGGCCGGGACAGGGGGGAATGAACACTGAAGCTTTCTTT.

V gene TRBV4-1 combines with J gene TRBJ2-3; D is uncertain. The CDR3 loop spans 13 amino acids. Germline V gene data show CDR1 as MGHRA and CDR2 as YSYEKL. Trimming took 6 bases from V and 5 from J, leaving 12 bases between them. The CDR3 nucleotides are TGCGCCAGCAGTCGCAACTTTGGAGATACGCAGTATTTT. This gives the protein CASSRNFGDTQYF.

The chain recombines TRBV24-1 with TRBJ1-3; no clear D gene. CDR1 KGHDR and CDR2 SFDVKD come from the germline V gene. The V end lost 9 bases, the J end lost 2 bases, and 10 bases lay between the germline ends. CDR3 length: 13 amino acids. Written as DNA, the CDR3 is TGTGCCACCTTAACGGGAACTGGAAACACCATATATTTT. Translating gives CATLTGTGNTIYF.

The chain uses TRBV25-1 and TRBJ1-1; D gene uncertain. This CDR3 has 13 residues. V lost 7 bases, J lost 3 bases, and 12 bases lay in between. Germline CDR1 and CDR2: MGHDK and SYGVNS. The CDR3 DNA follows: TGTGCCAGCAAGATGGGAAGGGACACTGAAGCTTTCTTT. Translated, it gives CASKMGRDTEAFF.

The chain combines TRBV18 with TRBJ2-7; D is perhaps TRBD1 or TRBD2 (6 bases each). CDR1 is KGHSH, CDR2 LQKENI, per germline. Trimming stripped 4 bases from V and 6 bases from J, with 10 bases between. This CDR3 has 12 residues. The CDR3 DNA reads as TGTGCCAGCTCACGACGGGGGCTCGAGCAGTACTTC. Translating it yields CASSRRGLEQYF.

This clone appeared a single time. The V gene is TRBV6-5, the J gene TRBJ1-1; maybe TRBD1 (6 bases). Germline CDR1 MNHEY, CDR2 SVGAGI. V was pared by 2 bases and J by 4 bases, with 14 bases between. There are 15 residues in the CDR3. For the CDR3, the DNA is TGTGCCAGCAGTTACCAGCGGGGGCGGTTCACTGAAGCTTTCTTT. Translation gives CASSYQRGRFTEAFF.

CDR3 nucleotides: TGTGCCAGCAGCTCTAGCGGGGTGGACATTCAGTACTTC. Amino acid sequence: CASSSSGVDIQYF. This chain joins TRBV5-4 and TRBJ2-4; 9 bases agree with TRBD2. Looked up from germline, CDR1 is SGHNT and CDR2 is YYREEE (reference sequence). Germline trimming cut 3 bases from V and 8 bases from J; bases unmatched to any gene: 3. The length of the CDR3 is 13 residues.